Below, 3 T cell receptor beta chains from the same sample are listed, as sequenced in a study of blood T cell repertoires in COVID-19. Using immunoSEQ multiplex PCR, the repertoire was profiled, and TCRdb retains in-frame clones only, with some absent. The sample consists of a few hundred thousand clones, approximately 90% of them appearing once. Material for sequencing was peripheral blood. The receptors were sampled from a man aged 18 to 29 with active or convalescent COVID-19.

This chain connects TRBV5-5 to TRBJ2-3; D is uncertain. The CDR3 runs 16 residues. Germline CDR1 and CDR2: SGHKS and YYEKEE (reference sequence). Trimming took off 0 bases at V and 1 base at J, with 12 bases between the two ends. In DNA form, the CDR3 reads TGTGCCAGCAGCTTGGTTGCGCCACCGGGCACAGATACGCAGTATTTT. It codes for CASSLVAPPGTDTQYF.

V usage is TRBV12-3 or TRBV12-4 and J usage is TRBJ2-1; D gene unclear. This CDR3 has 13 amino acids. Trimming removed 3 bases from V and 6 bases from J, with 9 bases in between. In DNA, the CDR3 is TGTGCCAGCAGTTTTGGCTTACGCAATGAGCAGTTCTTC. Protein: CASSFGLRNEQFF.

J is TRBJ2-2 and V is TRBV15, with 8 nucleotides matching TRBD2. J was trimmed by 4 bases and V by 4 bases; bases with no gene match: 5. Germline loops: CDR1 LNHNV, CDR2 YYDKDF (reference sequence). CDR3 length equals 15 residues. The CDR3 DNA follows: TGTGCCACCAGCATAGCGGGACACCTCACCGGGGAGCTGTTTTTT. Its protein product is CATSIAGHLTGELFF.